A single sample gave rise to the 26 T cell receptor beta chains below, sequenced in a study of T cell responses to AZD1222 COVID-19 vaccine. The repertoire was sequenced with immunoSEQ multiplex PCR; TCRdb's copy has only in-frame clones and lacks some. The profile shows roughly 120,000 clones, about 93% of them singletons. This sample comprised peripheral blood, obtained 28 days after the second dose of the MenACWY control vaccine. These receptors originate from an adult who received the MenACWY meningococcal vaccine as a control.

The V and J genes are TRBV5-6 and TRBJ1-2, with 7 bases that match TRBD1. The CDR3 spans 15 residues. V was clipped by 0 bases and J by 7 bases; unmatched bases: 9. Looked up from germline, CDR1 is SGHDT and CDR2 is YYEEEE. DNA of the CDR3: TGTGCCAGCAGCTTGGGGTTGCAGGGGGTCTTTGGCTACACCTTC. Translated, it gives CASSLGLQGVFGYTF.

This chain joins TRBV4-2 and TRBJ2-5; D is unresolved. The length of the CDR3 is 13 residues. Germline CDR1 and CDR2: LGHNA and YNFKEQ. V dropped 5 bases and J dropped 2 bases, with 9 bases sitting between them. CDR3: CASSFMEQETQYF. The DNA of the CDR3 is TGTGCCAGCAGCTTTATGGAACAAGAGACCCAGTACTTC.

This chain joins TRBV7-9 and TRBJ2-2, with TRBD2 identical over 15 bases. Germline V gene lookup returns CDR1 SEHNR and CDR2 FQNEAQ (reference sequence). The ends lost 5 bases at V and 5 bases at J; junction bases unmatched: 9. This CDR3 contains 18 residues. CDR3 DNA sequence: TGTGCCAGCAGCCCCCGGACTAGCGGGGGGGCTGAGACCGGGGAGCTGTTTTTT. Residues: CASSPRTSGGAETGELFF.

The chain carries TRBV6-5 and TRBJ2-4, with D possibly TRBD1 on 6 matching bases. The germline gives CDR1 MNHEY, CDR2 SVGAGI. This CDR3 comprises 11 residues. V was shortened by 7 bases and J by 11 bases, with 12 bases between the two germline ends. DNA of the CDR3: TGTGCCAGCACCGGGACACCCTTTCAGTACTTC. Amino acids: CASTGTPFQYF.

The CDR3 region has the DNA TGTGCCAGCAGTTTTCGGGGGGACAGGGACAATGAGCAGTTCTTC. This translates into CASSFRGDRDNEQFF. The chain links TRBV11-3 to TRBJ2-1; 9 bases line up with TRBD1. The CDR3 loop spans 15 amino acids. The germline V gene has CDR1 SGHNT and CDR2 YENEEA. Trimming at V came to 6 bases and at J to 5 bases, leaving 8 bases not matched to a gene.

V usage is TRBV7-9 and J usage is TRBJ2-7, with D perhaps TRBD1 (5 bases). Germline V CDR1 and CDR2: SEHNR, FQNEAQ (reference sequence). V was shortened by 3 bases and J by 0 bases, with 15 bases between the two germline ends. The CDR3 length is 16 residues. Written as DNA, the CDR3 is TGTGCCAGCAGCTTCTCCTCAGGGCCCACCTCCTACGAGCAGTACTTC. Translated: CASSFSSGPTSYEQYF.

This chain joins TRBV7-2 and TRBJ2-2; maybe TRBD1 (5 bases). Trimming cost V 5 bases and J 0 bases, with 13 bases left between them. Germline CDR1 reads SGHTA; CDR2 reads FQGNSA. CDR3 length: 16 amino acids. The CDR3 protein is CASSANRMSNTGELFF. The CDR3 nucleotides are TGTGCCAGCAGCGCAAACAGGATGTCGAACACCGGGGAGCTGTTTTTT.

This rearrangement joins TRBV24-1 to TRBJ1-2; possible D gene TRBD1, 6 bases. This CDR3 has 14 residues. Trimming cost V 4 bases and J 4 bases, with 12 bases left between them. The germline V gene encodes CDR1 KGHDR and CDR2 SFDVKD. The CDR3 is CATSEPPDSYGYTF. CDR3 in DNA: TGTGCCACCAGTGAGCCCCCGGACAGCTATGGCTACACCTTC.

This sequence joins TRBV15 and TRBJ2-1, with 10 bases aligning to TRBD2. V lost 2 bases to trimming and J lost 6 bases; unmatched junction nucleotides: 13. The CDR3 runs 18 residues. Germline lookup yields CDR1 LNHNV and CDR2 YYDKDF (reference sequence). As DNA, the CDR3 is TGTGCCACCAGCAGACCCCCGAAATTTAGCGGGGGGATCAATGAGCAGTTCTTC. Its protein product is CATSRPPKFSGGINEQFF. The full variable domain, with the rest looked up from reference TRBV15 and TRBJ2-1, is DAMVIQNPRYQVTQFGKPVTLSCSQTLNHNVMYWYQQKSSQAPKLLFHYYDKDFNNEADTPDNFQSRRPNTSFCFLDIRSPGLGDTAMYLCATSRPPKFSGGINEQFFGPGTRLTVL.

This clone showed up just a few times. The V call is TRBV19, the J call TRBJ1-2, with TRBD1 identical over 9 bases. J gave up 10 bases and V 5 bases, and 8 bases lay outside the gene matches. Germline CDR1 is LNHDA and CDR2 is SQIVND (reference sequence). This CDR3 has 13 amino acids. The CDR3 reads CASSSQGAQVYTF. CDR3 bases: TGTGCCAGTAGTTCACAGGGGGCACAAGTCTACACCTTC.

CDR3 sequence: CAWSVSRQGISGNTIYF. In nucleotides, the CDR3 is TGTGCCTGGAGTGTCTCTAGACAGGGGATCTCTGGAAACACCATATATTTT. The chain links TRBV30 to TRBJ1-3; 8 bases agree with TRBD1. V gave up 0 bases and J gave up 0 bases; unmatched junction bases: 7. The V gene's germline CDR1 is GTSNPN and CDR2 SVGIG (reference sequence). The CDR3 contains 17 residues.

V usage is TRBV7-2 and J usage is TRBJ2-7; D possibly corresponds to TRBD1 (6 bases). Trimming removed 5 bases from V and 2 bases from J, with 13 bases in between. CDR1 is SGHTA, CDR2 FQGNSA, per germline. This CDR3 is built from 14 residues. The CDR3, as DNA: TGTGCCAGCAGCGCCATCGGACAGACCTACGAGCAGTACTTC. Translating gives CASSAIGQTYEQYF.

This sequence joins TRBV27 and TRBJ2-7; weak D call: TRBD2 (5 bases). This CDR3 spans 15 amino acids. Germline V CDR1 and CDR2: MNHEY, SMNVEV (reference sequence). The V end was cut by 3 bases, the J end by 2 bases, with 14 bases between. The CDR3 sequence is CASSFQRLETYEQYF. Here the CDR3 DNA reads TGTGCCAGCAGTTTCCAGCGGCTCGAAACCTACGAGCAGTACTTC.

The chain carries TRBV7-3 and TRBJ2-3; 12 bases match TRBD1. Germline V CDR1 and CDR2: SGHTA, FQGTGA. This CDR3 has 15 residues. With V trimmed by 3 bases and J by 5 bases, 3 bases remained unmatched. The CDR3 region is CASSFWDRGQDTQYF. The CDR3 region has the DNA TGTGCCAGCAGCTTCTGGGACAGGGGGCAAGATACGCAGTATTTT. The whole variable domain, remainder taken from reference TRBV7-3 and TRBJ2-3, is GAGVSQTPSNKVTEKGKYVELRCDPISGHTALYWYRQSLGQGPEFLIYFQGTGAADDSGLPNDRFFAVRPEGSVSTLKIQRTERGDSAVYLCASSFWDRGQDTQYFGPGTRLTVL.

CDR3 nucleotides: TGTGCCAGCAGCCTCCGACAGGGCGGATCACCCCTCCACTTT. It specifies CASSLRQGGSPLHF. J is TRBJ1-6 and V is TRBV7-3, with 7 bases aligning to TRBD1. J lost 10 bases, V lost 5 bases, and 8 bases had no gene match. The CDR3 totals 14 residues. Germline CDR1 SGHTA, CDR2 FQGTGA. The full variable domain, rest sourced from reference TRBV7-3 and TRBJ1-6, is GAGVSQTPSNKVTEKGKYVELRCDPISGHTALYWYRQSLGQGPEFLIYFQGTGAADDSGLPNDRFFAVRPEGSVSTLKIQRTERGDSAVYLCASSLRQGGSPLHFGNGTRLTVT.

The V and J genes are TRBV28 and TRBJ2-7, with D possibly being TRBD2 (6 bases). Germline lookup yields CDR1 MDHEN and CDR2 SYDVKM. Deletions cut 8 bases from V and 4 bases from J, with 18 bases between. CDR3 length: 14 residues. CDR3 residues: CASRTGTRSYEQYF. CDR3 DNA sequence: TGTGCCAGCCGTACCGGGACTCGCTCATACGAGCAGTACTTC.

This chain links TRBV6-2 or TRBV6-3 with TRBJ1-2; D not resolved. The CDR3 is made up of 17 amino acids. From germline, CDR1 is MNHEY and CDR2 SVGEGT. The V end was cut by 4 bases, the J end by 0 bases, with 18 bases between. CDR3 protein: CASSSTVILISNYGYTF. For the CDR3, the DNA is TGTGCCAGCAGTTCTACCGTCATCCTCATTTCTAACTATGGCTACACCTTC.

The rearrangement uses TRBV7-8 and TRBJ1-2; D gene ambiguous. The CDR3 is made up of 13 amino acids. The V end lost 1 base, the J end lost 5 bases, and 8 bases lay between the germline ends. In germline, CDR1 is SGHVS, CDR2 FQNEAQ. The CDR3 nucleotides read TGTGCCAGCAGCTTAGGTATCATATATGGCTACACCTTC. Translation gives CASSLGIIYGYTF.

This chain joins TRBV18 and TRBJ1-1, with D possibly TRBD1 on 6 matching bases. V lost 10 bases and J lost 1, with 22 bases in between. Looked up from germline, CDR1 is KGHSH and CDR2 is LQKENI. CDR3 size: 16 residues. The CDR3 region is CATSAQGPGANTEAFF. DNA of the CDR3: TGTGCCACCTCGGCACAGGGTCCCGGCGCGAACACTGAAGCTTTCTTT.

This chain links TRBV12-5 with TRBJ1-1; weak D call: TRBD1 (5 bases). The CDR3 is 16 residues long. V was clipped by 1 base and J by 1 base, with 13 bases between them. The V gene's germline CDR1 is LGHNT and CDR2 FRNRAP. The CDR3 coding sequence is TGTGCTAGTGGTTTGGGGGCCGGGGGAAAGAACACTGAAGCTTTCTTT. It is translated as CASGLGAGGKNTEAFF.

The gene calls are TRBV5-1 and TRBJ2-1, with D unresolved. CDR1 and CDR2 from the germline V gene are SGHRS and YFSETQ. The CDR3 sequence is 15 residues long. The ends were cut back, 0 bases at V and 2 bases at J, with 9 bases in the middle. In nucleotides, the CDR3 is TGCGCCAGCAGCTTGGAGGTTGCCACCTACAATGAGCAGTTCTTC. Its translation is CASSLEVATYNEQFF.

The rearrangement links TRBV11-2 to TRBJ2-3, with D tentatively TRBD2 (5 bases). The CDR3 runs 15 residues. The germline V gene has CDR1 SGHAT and CDR2 FQNNGV. V was pared by 2 bases and J by 4 bases, with 13 bases between. In DNA, the CDR3 is TGTGCCAGCAGCTTAACGAGGACTTTGGCAGATACGCAGTATTTT. As protein: CASSLTRTLADTQYF.

This chain links TRBV7-2 with TRBJ1-4, with 9 bases aligning to TRBD1. Trimming took 4 bases from V and 8 from J; bases not matched to a gene: 8. The CDR3 runs to 15 residues. CDR1 and CDR2 from the germline V gene are SGHTA and FQGNSA. In DNA form, the CDR3 reads TGTGCCAGCAGCTCGGACAGGGGTTTAAAGGAAAAACTGTTTTTT. It specifies CASSSDRGLKEKLFF.

Written as DNA, the CDR3 is TGCGCCAGCAGCCAAGCTTCCACCGTGAACACTGAAGCTTTCTTT. Residues: CASSQASTVNTEAFF. The chain uses TRBV4-3 and TRBJ1-1; D not resolved. From germline, CDR1 is LGHNA and CDR2 YSLEER. With 1 base removed from V and 0 bases from J, the gap between germline ends came to 9 bases. CDR3 length: 15 amino acids.

V usage is TRBV6-2 or TRBV6-3 and J usage is TRBJ2-3, with D tentatively TRBD1 (5 bases). Germline V CDR1 and CDR2: MNHEY, SVGEGT. The CDR3 covers 14 residues. The germline V and J ends were trimmed by 2 bases and 3 bases, with 9 bases remaining between them. The CDR3 spells CASSYATDTDTQYF. CDR3 nucleotide sequence: TGTGCCAGCAGTTACGCGACAGATACAGATACGCAGTATTTT.

The chain has TRBV6-5 and TRBJ1-1; 8 bases are shared with TRBD1. CDR3 size: 13 residues. CDR1 and CDR2 (germline): MNHEY, SVGAGI. The ends lost 6 bases at V and 6 bases at J; junction bases unmatched: 6. The CDR3 bases are TGTGCCAGCAGGTACGACAGGGGCTCTGAAGCTTTCTTT. Residues: CASRYDRGSEAFF.